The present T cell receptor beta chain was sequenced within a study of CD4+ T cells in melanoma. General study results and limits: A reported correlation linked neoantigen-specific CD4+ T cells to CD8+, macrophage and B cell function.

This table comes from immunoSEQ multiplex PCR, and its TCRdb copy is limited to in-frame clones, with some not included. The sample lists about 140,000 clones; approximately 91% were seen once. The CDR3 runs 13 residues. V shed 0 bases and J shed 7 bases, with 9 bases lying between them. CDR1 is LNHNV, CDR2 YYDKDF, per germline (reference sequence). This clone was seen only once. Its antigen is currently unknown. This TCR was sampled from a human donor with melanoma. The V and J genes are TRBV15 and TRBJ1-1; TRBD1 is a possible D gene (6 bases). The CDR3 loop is CATSRDEDSEAFF. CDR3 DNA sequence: TGTGCCACCAGCAGAGACGAGGACAGTGAAGCTTTCTTT.